One sample yielded the 22 T cell receptor beta chains listed below, sequenced in a study of CD8+ T cells in alopecia areata. Treatment given: oral pan-JAK inhibitor, 5-10 mg twice daily. It was cDNA, reverse transcribed from extracted RNA, that served as the sequencing template. Data came from immunoSEQ multiplex PCR; TCRdb stores just in-frame clones and leaves some out. Found here are more than 200,000 clones, 40% to 55% of them singletons; the top ten hold around 2.8%. Source: CD4+ T cells sorted from blood, taken between weeks 36 and 40, from a patient treated with tofacitinib. The source is a human donor with alopecia areata.

This sequence joins TRBV28 and TRBJ1-2, with D possibly being TRBD1 (6 bases). Germline V gene lookup returns CDR1 MDHEN and CDR2 SYDVKM. This CDR3 comprises 15 residues. With 6 bases removed from V and 5 bases from J, the gap between germline ends came to 19 bases. This CDR3 reads CASRPYFRGDYGYTF. The CDR3 region has the DNA TGTGCCAGCAGGCCCTACTTCAGGGGTGATTATGGCTACACCTTC.

J is TRBJ2-7 and V is TRBV30; 10 bases agree with TRBD1. The CDR3 is 13 residues long. CDR1 and CDR2 from the germline V gene are GTSNPN and SVGIG (reference sequence). The ends lost 3 bases at V and 6 bases at J; junction bases unmatched: 5. The CDR3 DNA reads as TGTGCCTGGAGCGCCCGGGACAGGGGCGAGCAGTACTTC. Its translation: CAWSARDRGEQYF.

With regard to this clone: Different DNA sequences within this sample yield the same CDR3. The chain uses TRBV6-1 and TRBJ2-7, with D unresolved. Germline lookup yields CDR1 MNHNS and CDR2 SASEGT. The CDR3 runs to 12 residues. V was trimmed by 6 bases and J by 1 base, leaving 7 bases between them. The CDR3 spells CASSGTSYEQYF. CDR3 in DNA: TGTGCCAGCAGCGGAACATCCTACGAGCAGTACTTC.

The rearrangement joins TRBV18 to TRBJ2-7; TRBD1 agrees at 11 bases. Germline V lookup: CDR1 KGHSH, CDR2 LQKENI. This CDR3 has 15 amino acids. V gave up 3 bases and J gave up 7 bases; unmatched junction bases: 8. Written as DNA, the CDR3 is TGTGCCAGCTCACCTCCCGGGACAGGGGGTTGGGAGCAGTACTTC. It encodes CASSPPGTGGWEQYF.

This clone was seen more than once but under ten times. The chain combines TRBV6-6 with TRBJ2-4; D gene unclear. The CDR3 has 12 residues. Germline CDR1 and CDR2: MNHNY and SVGAGI (reference sequence). Trimming stripped 0 bases from V and 7 bases from J, with 4 bases between. In nucleotides, the CDR3 is TGTGCCAGCAGTTACTCAGGGAACATTCAGTACTTC. Its protein product is CASSYSGNIQYF.

The genes are TRBV29-1 and TRBJ2-3; D is perhaps TRBD2 (6 bases). The CDR3 covers 12 residues. V lost 2 bases and J lost 5, with 8 bases in between. In germline, CDR1 is SQVTM, CDR2 ANQGSEA. The CDR3 coding sequence is TGCAGCGTTGAACGGGAGCAAGATACGCAGTATTTT. Its protein product is CSVEREQDTQYF.

This clone was detected only a few times. The chain links TRBV7-8 to TRBJ2-3; D remains unclear. Germline V gene data show CDR1 as SGHVS and CDR2 as FQNEAQ. There are 13 residues in the CDR3. The V end lost 4 bases, the J end lost 5 bases, and 10 bases lay between the germline ends. The CDR3 here is CASSSANRDTQYF. CDR3 sequence (DNA): TGTGCCAGCAGCTCCGCAAATAGAGATACGCAGTATTTT.

The gene calls are TRBV27 and TRBJ2-5, with TRBD2 matching 9 bases. With 8 bases clipped from V and 4 bases from J, the junction kept 11 bases outside the gene matches. The V gene's germline CDR1 is MNHEY and CDR2 SMNVEV (reference sequence). The CDR3 is 15 residues long. CDR3 bases: TGTGCCAGCGTCGTCCGGGCGGGGGGGGTAGAGACCCAGTACTTC. Amino acids: CASVVRAGGVETQYF.

This clone was seen a few times. The genes are TRBV7-2 and TRBJ2-4, with 8 bases that match TRBD2. V trimming: 6 bases; J trimming: 5 bases; junction bases outside the gene matches: 12. Germline CDR1 and CDR2: SGHTA and FQGNSA. The CDR3 is made up of 16 amino acids. CDR3 coding DNA: TGTGCCAGCAGTCCCACCAGCACTAGCGGTCAAAACATTCAGTACTTC. The encoded protein is CASSPTSTSGQNIQYF.

This chain uses TRBV5-6 with TRBJ2-7, with D perhaps matching TRBD2 (7 bases). The CDR3 covers 12 residues. V was shortened by 4 bases and J by 5 bases, with 10 bases between the two germline ends. The V gene's germline CDR1 is SGHDT and CDR2 YYEEEE. The CDR3 region is CASSPGGHEQYF. The CDR3, as DNA: TGTGCCAGCAGCCCGGGGGGCCACGAGCAGTACTTC. Full variable domain (remainder filled in from reference TRBV5-6 and TRBJ2-7): DAGVTQSPTHLIKTRGQQVTLRCSPKSGHDTVSWYQQALGQGPQFIFQYYEEEERQRGNFPDRFSGHQFPNYSSELNVNALLLGDSALYLCASSPGGHEQYFGPGTRLTVT.

This clone was seen a handful of times. V is TRBV11-2 and J is TRBJ2-3, with TRBD2 matching 11 bases. Germline V gene lookup returns CDR1 SGHAT and CDR2 FQNNGV. J lost 6 bases, V lost 5 bases, and 10 bases had no gene match. The CDR3 spans 16 residues. The CDR3 is CASSQLAGVVGDTQYF. The CDR3 region has the DNA TGTGCCAGCAGCCAACTAGCGGGAGTAGTAGGGGATACGCAGTATTTT.

The chain recombines TRBV11-1 with TRBJ2-7, with no clear D. The germline V gene has CDR1 SGHAT and CDR2 FQDESV (reference sequence). CDR3 length equals 13 residues. The V gene lost 4 bases and the J gene lost 3 bases, with 10 bases spanning the gap. DNA of the CDR3: TGTGCCAGCAGCTCCGGTCGGCGCTACGAGCAGTACTTC. This sequence encodes CASSSGRRYEQYF.

CDR3 sequence reads: CASSPDGFYGYTF. The CDR3 DNA is TGTGCCAGCTCACCGGACGGTTTCTATGGCTACACCTTC. J is TRBJ1-2 and V is TRBV18; the D is unclear. V lost 3 bases, J lost 4 bases, and 9 bases lay in between. The CDR3 has 13 amino acids. The germline V gene has CDR1 KGHSH and CDR2 LQKENI.

The V gene is TRBV25-1, the J gene TRBJ2-2, with unresolved D. Germline CDR1 is MGHDK and CDR2 is SYGVNS. This CDR3 spans 15 amino acids. V lost 10 bases, J lost 5 bases, and 20 bases lay in between. In DNA form, the CDR3 reads TGTGCCACCTCGCCCAAGGTCGGGCGAACCGGGGAGCTGTTTTTT. Translating it yields CATSPKVGRTGELFF.

This clone turned up a few times. The rearrangement links TRBV20-1 to TRBJ2-4; D gene uncertain. V lost 6 bases, J lost 7 bases, and 10 bases lay in between. The CDR3 runs 11 residues. The germline gives CDR1 DFQATT, CDR2 SNEGSKA (reference sequence). This CDR3 is CSALRSNIQYF. DNA of the CDR3: TGCAGTGCCCTGCGGAGTAACATTCAGTACTTC.

The gene calls are TRBV7-2 and TRBJ1-1; TRBD1 matches 9 bases. The CDR3 length is 12 residues. Trimming took 5 bases from V and 12 from J; bases not matched to a gene: 7. The germline V gene encodes CDR1 SGHTA and CDR2 FQGNSA. The CDR3 DNA follows: TGTGCCAGCAGCCTCAGGGACAGGGAAACTTTCTTT. It encodes CASSLRDRETFF.

There are a few counts of this clone. This chain uses TRBV29-1 with TRBJ1-2, with D possibly TRBD1 on 6 matching bases. From germline, CDR1 is SQVTM and CDR2 ANQGSEA. Trimming stripped 6 bases from V and 3 bases from J, with 14 bases between. This CDR3 has 13 amino acids. The CDR3 region has the DNA TGCAGCGTCTCCCCGGGACAAGACTATGGCTACACCTTC. It encodes CSVSPGQDYGYTF.

This clone appeared once. The chain is built from TRBV7-9 and TRBJ1-1, with 8 bases aligning to TRBD1. Per germline, CDR1 SEHNR and CDR2 FQNEAQ (reference sequence). The CDR3 consists of 15 residues. The V segment lost 5 bases and the J segment 4 bases; nucleotides outside the gene matches: 9. The CDR3: CASSPYGQGGTEAFF. CDR3 DNA sequence: TGTGCCAGCAGCCCATACGGACAGGGAGGCACTGAAGCTTTCTTT.

The chain combines TRBV20-1 with TRBJ2-7, with D uncertain. Germline lookup yields CDR1 DFQATT and CDR2 SNEGSKA (reference sequence). CDR3 length equals 11 residues. V lost 0 bases, J lost 7 bases, and 7 bases lay in between. CDR3 sequence: CSARDRQEQYF. In nucleotides, the CDR3 is TGCAGTGCTAGAGATAGGCAGGAGCAGTACTTC.

Only a few counts were recorded for this clone. V usage is TRBV29-1 and J usage is TRBJ1-2; no reliable D call. CDR1 and CDR2 (germline): SQVTM, ANQGSEA. The CDR3 runs to 13 residues. V lost 6 bases, J lost 5 bases, and 16 bases lay in between. The CDR3 nucleotides read TGCAGCGTCGCGGGAGGGTCGACTTATGGCTACACCTTC. It yields the protein CSVAGGSTYGYTF.

This clone was seen more than once but under ten times. The chain recombines TRBV5-6 with TRBJ1-2, with TRBD1 identical over 10 bases. The J segment lost 3 bases and the V segment lost 4 bases, leaving 6 bases of the junction unmatched. Germline assignment: CDR1 SGHDT and CDR2 YYEEEE. This CDR3 spans 15 amino acids. CDR3 sequence reads: CASSVDRGPDYGYTF. As DNA, the CDR3 is TGTGCCAGCAGCGTCGACAGGGGGCCAGACTATGGCTACACCTTC. Full variable domain (rest looked up from reference TRBV5-6 and TRBJ1-2): DAGVTQSPTHLIKTRGQQVTLRCSPKSGHDTVSWYQQALGQGPQFIFQYYEEEERQRGNFPDRFSGHQFPNYSSELNVNALLLGDSALYLCASSVDRGPDYGYTFGSGTRLTVV.

This clone occurred many times. The rearrangement links TRBV7-2 to TRBJ2-6; the D gene is possibly TRBD1 (5 bases). V lost 5 bases to trimming and J lost 1 base, with 12 bases between them. The CDR3 is 16 residues long. Germline V gene lookup returns CDR1 SGHTA and CDR2 FQGNSA. The DNA of the CDR3 is TGTGCCAGCAGCCCCCATACAGGATCTGGGGCCAACGTCCTGACTTTC. This gives the protein CASSPHTGSGANVLTF.